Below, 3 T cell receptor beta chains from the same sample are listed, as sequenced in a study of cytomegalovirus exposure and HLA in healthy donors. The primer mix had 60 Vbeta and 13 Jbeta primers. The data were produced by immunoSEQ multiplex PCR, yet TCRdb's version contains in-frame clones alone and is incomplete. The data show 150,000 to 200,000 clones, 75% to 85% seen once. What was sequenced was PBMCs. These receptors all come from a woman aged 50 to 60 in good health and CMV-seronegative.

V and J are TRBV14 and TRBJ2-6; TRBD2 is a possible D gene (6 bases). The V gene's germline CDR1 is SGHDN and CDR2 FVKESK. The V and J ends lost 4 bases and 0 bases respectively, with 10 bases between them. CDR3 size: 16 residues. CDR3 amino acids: CASSPLGGSGANVLTF. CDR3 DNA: TGTGCCAGCAGCCCCCTGGGGGGCTCTGGGGCCAACGTCCTGACTTTC.

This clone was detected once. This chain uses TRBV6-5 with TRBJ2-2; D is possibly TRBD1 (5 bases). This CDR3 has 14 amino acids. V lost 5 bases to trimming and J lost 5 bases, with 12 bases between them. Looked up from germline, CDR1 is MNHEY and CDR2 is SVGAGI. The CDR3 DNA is TGTGCCAGCAGTCGACAGTTACCAACCGGGGAGCTGTTTTTT. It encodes CASSRQLPTGELFF.

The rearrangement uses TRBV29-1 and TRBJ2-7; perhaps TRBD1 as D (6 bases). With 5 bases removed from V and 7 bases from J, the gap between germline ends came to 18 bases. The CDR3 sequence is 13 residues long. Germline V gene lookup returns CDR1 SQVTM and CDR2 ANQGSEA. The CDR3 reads CSVLTGSSGEQYF. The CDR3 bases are TGCAGCGTTCTCACAGGGAGTTCAGGGGAGCAGTACTTC.